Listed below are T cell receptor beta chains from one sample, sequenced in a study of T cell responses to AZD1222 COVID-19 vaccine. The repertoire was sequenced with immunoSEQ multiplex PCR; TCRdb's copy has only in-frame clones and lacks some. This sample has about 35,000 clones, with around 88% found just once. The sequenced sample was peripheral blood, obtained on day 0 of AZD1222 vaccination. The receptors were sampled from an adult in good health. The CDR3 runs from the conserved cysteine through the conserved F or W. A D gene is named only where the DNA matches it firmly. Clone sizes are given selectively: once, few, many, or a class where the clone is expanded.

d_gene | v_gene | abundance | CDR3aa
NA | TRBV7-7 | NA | CASSLRQVQETQYF
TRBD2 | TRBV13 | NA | CASSLGGLAGGRETQYF
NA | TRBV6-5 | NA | CASSPHDSTNTEAFF
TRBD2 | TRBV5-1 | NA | CASSRSPSGGDPYEQYF
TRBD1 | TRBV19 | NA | CASRVDRAGANVLTF
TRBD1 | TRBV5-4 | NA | CASSSPGTGQETQYF
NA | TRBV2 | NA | CASSATVANYGYTF
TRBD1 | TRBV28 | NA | CASSPRTGATNEKLFF
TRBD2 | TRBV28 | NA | CASSFQSGRTHNEQFF
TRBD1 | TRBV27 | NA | CASSLGRGTGELFF
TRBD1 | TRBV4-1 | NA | CASSRMGTGVNTGELFF
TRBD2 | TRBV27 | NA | CASSTRTSGTSTDTQYF
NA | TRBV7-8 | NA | CASRGGGAYNEQFF
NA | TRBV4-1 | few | CASSLYVERDTQYF
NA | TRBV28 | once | CASSFGAGTSRRRGYTF
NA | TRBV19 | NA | CASSPSWDINSNQPQHF
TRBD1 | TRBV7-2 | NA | CASSPTGGHGYTF
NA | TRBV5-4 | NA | CASSLDQGPEAFF
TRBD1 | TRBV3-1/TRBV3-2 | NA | CASSHPGQSYSNQPQHF
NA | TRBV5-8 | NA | CASGRGAEAFF
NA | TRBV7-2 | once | CASSSKLGLAEAFF
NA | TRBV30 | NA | CAWSVGPPGADEKLFF
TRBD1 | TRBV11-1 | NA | CASSLAGGNSPLHF
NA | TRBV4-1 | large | CASSQSRIGPSSYNEQFF
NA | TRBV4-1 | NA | CASSQDPGRGQPQHF
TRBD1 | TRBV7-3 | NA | CASSLAGQGTNEQFF
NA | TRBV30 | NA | CAWLRRTEAFF
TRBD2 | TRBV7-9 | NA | CASSLASGSYEQYF
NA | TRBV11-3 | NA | CASSLGTGHSGANVLTF
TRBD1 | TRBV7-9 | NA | CASSSQGAIEKLFF